The entry that follows covers one T cell receptor (beta chain) sequence. This sample was included in a study of PD-1 blockade in mismatch repair-deficient tumors. As to time point: archival surgical resection tumor tissue. The CDR3 has 15 amino acids. Trimming took off 2 bases at V and 1 base at J, with 8 bases between the two ends. Germline V gene lookup returns CDR1 SGHAT and CDR2 FQDESV (reference sequence). Data came from immunoSEQ multiplex PCR; TCRdb stores just in-frame clones and leaves some out. The sample holds about 3,500 clones, under 80% seen once. The source of this sequence is an adult with mismatch repair-deficient cancer. Source: primary tumor tissue, taken from a patient treated with pembrolizumab. J is TRBJ2-2 and V is TRBV11-1, with D hard to call. CDR3 bases: TGTGCCAGCAGCTTACTCCCAGGGAACACCGGGGAGCTGTTTTTT. Protein product: CASSLLPGNTGELFF. Looking up the rest from reference TRBV11-1 and TRBJ2-2 gives the full variable domain: EAEVAQSPRYKITEKSQAVAFWCDPISGHATLYWYRQILGQGPELLVQFQDESVVDDSQLPKDRFSAERLKGVDSTLKIQPAELGDSAMYLCASSLLPGNTGELFFGEGSRLTVL.